The T cell receptor (beta chain) described here comes from a study of blood T cell repertoires in COVID-19. Turning to the study itself: Acute and convalescent COVID-19 specimens originated in the United States, Italy and Spain. Sources were T cells, B-cell-depleted T cells, or PBMCs; the material itself was cDNA or gDNA.

Germline CDR1 LNHNV, CDR2 YYDKDF (reference sequence). The CDR3 is 15 amino acids. V was clipped by 1 base and J by 8 bases; unmatched bases: 5. This clone has a single count. Seattle's enrolled individuals joined amid active infection and were then monitored longitudinally. Original analysis: It was from reference gene primer amplification that nucleated cell counts were estimated. Some clones are missing from TCRdb's copy, which holds only in-frame ones; the method was immunoSEQ multiplex PCR. Clonal size and the V and J genes are those of that table, whereas D and trimming came from the DNA. In the table there are 200,000 to 250,000 clones, about 85% of which are singletons.

Input material: peripheral blood. The genes are TRBV15 and TRBJ1-4, with 9 bases lining up with TRBD1. This clonotype was sampled from a woman aged 50 to 65 with COVID-19, enrolled during active disease. CDR3 protein: CATSRGGQGEEKLFF. CDR3 coding DNA: TGTGCCACCAGCAGAGGGGGACAGGGTGAAGAAAAACTGTTTTTT.